Each of the 18 T cell receptor beta chains below was sequenced from the same sample in a study of read filtering for tumor transcriptome and immune sequencing. From around 440 ng of RNA, a library with molecular barcoded alpha/delta and beta/gamma adaptors was made. TCRdb fed the reads into MiXCR, producing one record per CDR3 protein. Of over 80,000 distinct CDR3 sequences in the sample, over 9% are singletons; the top ten hold 15%. Sequencing input: a population of CD138-negative cells sorted from bone marrow. These receptors were collected from a donor over 35 with multiple myeloma.

This clonotype was counted a few times. The chain links TRBV29-1 to TRBJ2-1; D gene uncertain. The CDR3 totals 15 residues. Trimming cost V 4 bases and J 0 bases, with 13 bases left between them. Germline V gives CDR1 SQVTM, CDR2 ANQGSEA. The CDR3 nucleotides are TGCAGCGTTGCTCGGACCGCGGACTCCTACAATGAGCAGTTCTTC. Protein: CSVARTADSYNEQFF.

Many counts were recorded for this clonotype. The CDR3 sequence is CASSRVGRQNEQFF. CDR3 nucleotides: TGTGCCAGCAGTCGGGTGGGGCGCCAAAATGAGCAGTTCTTC. The chain employs TRBV12-3 or TRBV12-4 and TRBJ2-1; D is perhaps TRBD1 (5 bases). CDR3 length: 14 residues. The V gene lost 5 bases and the J gene lost 7 bases, with 15 bases spanning the gap.

Many counts were recorded for this clonotype. The chain uses TRBV28 and TRBJ1-1; 7 nucleotides match TRBD1. V trimming: 6 bases; J trimming: 9 bases; junction bases outside the gene matches: 7. The CDR3 contains 12 residues. Germline CDR1 reads MDHEN; CDR2 reads SYDVKM. CDR3 loop: CASRYPGQKAFF. The CDR3 DNA reads TGTGCCAGCAGATATCCGGGACAGAAAGCTTTCTTT. The full variable domain, its missing parts supplied by reference TRBV28 and TRBJ1-1, is DVKVTQSSRYLVKRTGEKVFLECVQDMDHENMFWYRQDPGLGLRLIYFSYDVKMKEKGDIPEGYSVSREKKERFSLILESASTNQTSMYLCASRYPGQKAFFGQGTRLTVV.

The sample holds a few counts of this clonotype. A much larger clone lies one base from this, so it may be a read error. The rearrangement links TRBV5-1 to TRBJ2-1; TRBD2 matches 11 bases. From germline, CDR1 is SGHRS and CDR2 YFSETQ. The CDR3 contains 16 residues. CDR3 bases: TGCGCCAGCCGACTAGTTCCGGGACTAGCGGACAATGGGCAGTTCTTC. This gives the protein CASRLVPGLADNGQFF.

The CDR3 spells CSVGLAEYNEQFF. CDR3 nucleotide sequence: TGCAGCGTTGGGCTAGCGGAGTACAATGAGCAGTTCTTC. This chain links TRBV29-1 with TRBJ2-1, with 7 nucleotides matching TRBD2. With V trimmed by 4 bases and J by 4 bases, 4 bases remained unmatched. Germline-derived CDR1 and CDR2 are SQVTM and ANQGSEA. The CDR3 extends over 13 amino acids.

Comment on this clonotype: A much bigger clone sits one base away, suggesting this may be a read error. V is TRBV27 and J is TRBJ2-1, with D uncertain. This CDR3 contains 12 residues. Germline assignment: CDR1 MNHEY and CDR2 SMNVEV (reference sequence). The ends were cut back, 3 bases at V and 12 bases at J, with 12 bases in the middle. The CDR3 nucleotides read TGTGCCAGCAGTTTTTCAGGCTATGGGCAGTTCTTC. Protein sequence: CASSFSGYGQFF.

This clonotype was detected ten times or more. This chain joins TRBV20-1 and TRBJ2-7; D possibly corresponds to TRBD2 (5 bases). This CDR3 region has 12 residues. With 5 bases removed from V and 2 bases from J, the gap between germline ends came to 10 bases. CDR1 is DFQATT, CDR2 SNEGSKA, per germline (reference sequence). CDR3 in DNA: TGCAGTGCTGTCGGACTGGCCTACGAGCAGTACTTC. Protein product: CSAVGLAYEQYF.

This clonotype occurred a few times. This may stem from a read error, because a much larger clone lies one nucleotide away. The chain links TRBV7-9 to TRBJ2-3; D uncertain. Looked up from germline, CDR1 is SEHNR and CDR2 is FQNEAQ (reference sequence). This CDR3 region has 12 residues. CDR3 nucleotides: TGTGCCGGCAGCTCCCTATCTCCCACGCAGTATTTT. Its translation is CAGSSLSPTQYF.

This clonotype was observed many times. The rearrangement links TRBV2 to TRBJ2-3; TRBD2 matches at 7 bases. CDR3 length equals 13 residues. Germline CDR1 is SNHLY and CDR2 is FYNNEI. V lost 5 bases to trimming and J lost 4 bases; unmatched junction nucleotides: 3. The CDR3 DNA reads TGTGCCAGCAGTAGCGGGGAACCAGATACGCAGTATTTT. This codes for CASSSGEPDTQYF.

The genes are TRBV30 and TRBJ2-2; TRBD2 matches at 8 bases. Per the germline V gene, CDR1 is GTSNPN and CDR2 is SVGIG (reference sequence). The CDR3 is made up of 16 amino acids. The V and J ends lost 3 bases and 6 bases, in that order; junction bases with no gene match: 12. In DNA form, the CDR3 reads TGTGCCTGGAGGGGGAGCGGGAGAAGAGGCGCCGGGGAGCTGTTTTTT. This codes for CAWRGSGRRGAGELFF.

Points on this clonotype: A much larger clone lies one base from this, so it may be a read error. The chain recombines TRBV6-2 or TRBV6-3 with TRBJ1-1; the D gene is possibly TRBD1 (5 bases). With 11 bases removed from V and 2 bases from J, the gap between germline ends came to 18 bases. This CDR3 has 14 residues. From germline, CDR1 is MNHEY and CDR2 SVGEGT. CDR3 sequence: CACRWGIVNTEAFF. In nucleotides, the CDR3 is TGTGCCTGCCGCTGGGGCATAGTAAACACTGAAGCTTTCTTT.

Points on this clonotype: A read error may explain this, as a much larger clone is one base away. V and J are TRBV5-1 and TRBJ1-4; a weak D match, TRBD1 (6 bases). The germline gives CDR1 SGHRS, CDR2 YFSETQ. The CDR3 consists of 13 residues. DNA for the CDR3: TGCGCCAGCAGCTTGCAGGGGAACGAAAAACTGTCTTTT. It is translated as CASSLQGNEKLSF.

This clonotype was counted many times. The rearrangement links TRBV7-3 to TRBJ1-1; no firm D call. The germline gives CDR1 SGHTA, CDR2 FQGTGA. Between the trimmed V and J ends, which lost 1 base and 8 bases, there was a span of 11 bases. The CDR3 sequence is 13 residues long. CDR3 nucleotides: TGTGCCAGCAGCTTAAATCAAGGGAGAGAAGCTTTCTTT. Amino acid sequence: CASSLNQGREAFF.

Concerning this clonotype itself: A read error may produce the germline difference seen at one junction end. The V and J genes are TRBV5-1 and TRBJ1-1, with D hard to call. This CDR3 contains 15 residues. CDR1 and CDR2 (germline): SGHRS, YFSETQ. The CDR3 DNA reads as TGCGCCAGCGGCTTGGGAGGGTTGATGAACACTGAAGCTTTCTTT. Protein product: CASGLGGLMNTEAFF. Together with reference TRBV5-1 and TRBJ1-1, the CDR3 gives the full variable domain: KAGVTQTPRYLIKTRGQQVTLSCSPISGHRSVSWYQQTPGQGLQFLFEYFSETQRNKGNFPGRFSGRQFSNSRSEMNVSTLELGDSALYLCASGLGGLMNTEAFFGQGTRLTVV.

This clonotype was picked up many times. This chain uses TRBV11-2 with TRBJ2-7; D possibly uses TRBD1 or TRBD2 (5 bases each). V was cut by 6 bases and J by 0 bases, with 12 bases left in between. Germline lookup yields CDR1 SGHAT and CDR2 FQNNGV. The CDR3 sequence is 14 residues long. This chain's CDR3 is CASRGDRFSYEQYF. The CDR3 DNA is TGTGCCAGCAGGGGAGACAGATTCTCCTACGAGCAGTACTTC.

In its sample, this clonotype was seen many times. The chain is built from TRBV12-3 or TRBV12-4 and TRBJ1-2; D call uncertain. This CDR3 has 12 amino acids. The ends were cut back, 2 bases at V and 4 bases at J, with 5 bases in the middle. The CDR3 coding sequence is TGTGCCAGCAGTTTACACGGCTATGGCTACACCTTC. It codes for CASSLHGYGYTF.

There are many counts of this clonotype. The chain combines TRBV4-1 with TRBJ2-3, with TRBD2 matching 15 bases. Germline trimming cut 2 bases from V and 6 bases from J; bases unmatched to any gene: 12. CDR1 is MGHRA and CDR2 is YSYEKL in the germline V gene. The CDR3 has 19 amino acids. The CDR3 is CASSQFLAGLAGGQDTQYF. DNA of the CDR3: TGCGCCAGCAGCCAATTCTTGGCGGGACTAGCGGGAGGACAGGATACGCAGTATTTT.

This clonotype was found many times. The chain has TRBV3-1 and TRBJ2-5, with TRBD2 identical over 12 bases. The length of the CDR3 is 15 residues. Germline V lookup: CDR1 LGHDT, CDR2 YNNKEL (reference sequence). The V segment lost 4 bases and the J segment 3 bases; nucleotides outside the gene matches: 3. CDR3 nucleotide sequence: TGTGCCAGCAGCCCCCGACTAGCGGGAGAAGAGACCCAGTACTTC. Translated: CASSPRLAGEETQYF.